A single sample is the source of the 3 T cell receptor beta chains below, sequenced in a study of chemoradiotherapy in HPV16-positive cancers. Sequenced by immunoSEQ multiplex PCR; TCRdb stores in-frame clones only, minus some. Of about 19,000 clones in the sample, about four fifths are singletons; the top ten hold roughly 3.7%. The sample here was blood, taken from a patient who underwent chemoradiotherapy. The source of these receptors is a human donor with HPV-associated anogenital cancer.

J is TRBJ2-1 and V is TRBV7-6; weak D call: TRBD2 (6 bases). Trimming left V 7 bases short and J 5 bases short, with 12 bases between. The CDR3 runs to 13 residues. Germline values: CDR1 SGHVS, CDR2 FNYEAQ. Here the CDR3 reads CASTWGVNNEQFF. The CDR3 DNA sequence: TGTGCCAGCACCTGGGGGGTGAACAATGAGCAGTTCTTC.

This clone was seen a few times. This sequence joins TRBV10-3 and TRBJ2-7; 8 bases align to TRBD2. The V gene end was trimmed by 10 bases and the J gene end by 4 bases; junction bases not matched to a gene: 9. Looked up from germline, CDR1 is ENHRY and CDR2 is SYGVKD. CDR3 length: 13 residues. The CDR3 DNA reads TGTGCCACCGGGGGGGACACTGATTACGAGCAGTACTTC. This translates into CATGGDTDYEQYF.

The sample holds one count of this clone. The J gene is TRBJ2-1, the V gene TRBV7-9, with D possibly being TRBD1 (6 bases). The CDR3 runs to 15 residues. Germline V gives CDR1 SEHNR, CDR2 FQNEAQ (reference sequence). Trimming took off 2 bases at V and 2 bases at J, with 10 bases between the two ends. The CDR3 here is CASSLSRGPYNEQFF. In DNA form, the CDR3 reads TGTGCCAGCAGCTTATCCAGGGGCCCCTACAATGAGCAGTTCTTC. Combining the CDR3 with reference TRBV7-9 and TRBJ2-1 gives the whole variable domain DTGVSQNPRHKITKRGQNVTFRCDPISEHNRLYWYRQTLGQGPEFLTYFQNEAQLEKSRLLSDRFSAERPKGSFSTLEIQRTEQGDSAMYLCASSLSRGPYNEQFFGPGTRLTVL.